This is a list of T cell receptor beta chains from one sample in a study of blood T cell repertoires in COVID-19. Sequenced by immunoSEQ multiplex PCR; TCRdb stores in-frame clones only, minus some. The sample yields roughly 390,000 clones, more than 75% seen once. Sequencing was carried out using peripheral blood. These TCRs come from a woman aged 25-40 years with COVID-19, enrolled during active disease. CDR3s include the opening cysteine and the closing phenylalanine or tryptophan. A D gene is named only where the DNA matches it firmly. Size tells how often a clone was seen (once, few, many) or the class of an expanded clone, and some rows leave it out.

clone size: few; V gene: TRBV2; CDR3 length: 14; J gene: TRBJ1-1; D gene: -; CDR3 DNA: TGTGCCAGCAGTCTTCGGGGGGCAAACACTGAAGCTTTCTTT; CDR3 protein: CASSLRGANTEAFF
clone size: -; V gene: TRBV9; CDR3 length: 14; J gene: TRBJ1-1; D gene: -; CDR3 DNA: TGTGCCAGCAGCGCCACACGGGGTGGTACTGAAGCTTTCTTT; CDR3 protein: CASSATRGGTEAFF
clone size: -; V gene: TRBV9; CDR3 length: 14; J gene: TRBJ1-1; D gene: -; CDR3 DNA: TGTGCCAGCAGTCTGGGGCCGCGAGGCACTGAAGCTTTCTTT; CDR3 protein: CASSLGPRGTEAFF
clone size: -; V gene: TRBV3-1/TRBV3-2; CDR3 length: 12; J gene: TRBJ2-7; D gene: -; CDR3 DNA: TGTGCCAGCAGCCAAGGGGCGAGCGAGCAGTACTTC; CDR3 protein: CASSQGASEQYF
clone size: -; V gene: TRBV7-9; CDR3 length: 14; J gene: TRBJ1-2; D gene: -; CDR3 DNA: TGTGCCAGCAGCTTAGCGCAGGGGTTGACGGGCTACACCTTC; CDR3 protein: CASSLAQGLTGYTF
clone size: -; V gene: TRBV24-1; CDR3 length: 15; J gene: TRBJ1-4; D gene: TRBD1; CDR3 DNA: TGTGCCACCAGTGATTCGGGACAGGGACGGGAAAAACTGTTTTTT; CDR3 protein: CATSDSGQGREKLFF
clone size: -; V gene: TRBV7-7; CDR3 length: 16; J gene: TRBJ2-5; D gene: -; CDR3 DNA: TGTGCTAGCAGCTTAGCCGGCGGGGATTCGGGAGAGACCCAGTACTTC; CDR3 protein: CASSLAGGDSGETQYF
clone size: -; V gene: TRBV18; CDR3 length: 14; J gene: TRBJ2-2; D gene: -; CDR3 DNA: TGTGCCAGCTCACCACCTACGCGGACCGGGGAGCTGTTTTTT; CDR3 protein: CASSPPTRTGELFF
clone size: -; V gene: TRBV7-8; CDR3 length: 16; J gene: TRBJ1-3; D gene: -; CDR3 DNA: TGTGCCAGCAGCTTAGGGATACAGGCCTCTGGAAACACCATATATTTT; CDR3 protein: CASSLGIQASGNTIYF
clone size: -; V gene: TRBV29-1; CDR3 length: 15; J gene: TRBJ1-1; D gene: TRBD1; CDR3 DNA: TGCAGCGTTGGGGGGAGGACAGGACTGAACACTGAAGCTTTCTTT; CDR3 protein: CSVGGRTGLNTEAFF
clone size: -; V gene: TRBV11-2; CDR3 length: 15; J gene: TRBJ2-1; D gene: TRBD2; CDR3 DNA: TGTGCCAGCAGCGCCCCGGGACTACCATACAATGAGCAGTTCTTC; CDR3 protein: CASSAPGLPYNEQFF
clone size: once; V gene: TRBV4-1; CDR3 length: 14; J gene: TRBJ2-3; D gene: -; CDR3 DNA: TGCGCCAGCAGCCAAGGCAGGGGAGCCGGGTCGCAGTATTTT; CDR3 protein: CASSQGRGAGSQYF
clone size: -; V gene: TRBV5-7; CDR3 length: 16; J gene: TRBJ1-1; D gene: TRBD1; CDR3 DNA: TGTGCCAGCAGCTTGGATGGGACAGGGCGGAACACTGAAGCTTTCTTT; CDR3 protein: CASSLDGTGRNTEAFF
clone size: once; V gene: TRBV28; CDR3 length: 10; J gene: TRBJ1-2; D gene: -; CDR3 DNA: TGTGCCAGCAAACGGGATGGCTACACCTTC; CDR3 protein: CASKRDGYTF
clone size: -; V gene: TRBV2; CDR3 length: 13; J gene: TRBJ1-3; D gene: -; CDR3 DNA: TGTGCCAGCAAAGCCGGGGGGGGAAACACCATATATTTT; CDR3 protein: CASKAGGGNTIYF
clone size: once; V gene: TRBV19; CDR3 length: 14; J gene: TRBJ2-7; D gene: -; CDR3 DNA: TGTGCCAGTAGTGCTACACGGGTCCCCTACGAGCAGTACTTC; CDR3 protein: CASSATRVPYEQYF
clone size: -; V gene: TRBV7-2; CDR3 length: 16; J gene: TRBJ1-6; D gene: -; CDR3 DNA: TGTGCCAGCAGTTCCACAGAGACACCTCTCGGATCACCCCTCCACTTT; CDR3 protein: CASSSTETPLGSPLHF
clone size: -; V gene: TRBV12-3/TRBV12-4; CDR3 length: 13; J gene: TRBJ1-6; D gene: -; CDR3 DNA: TGTGCCAGCAGGCGAGACAGTAATTCACCCCTCCACTTT; CDR3 protein: CASRRDSNSPLHF
clone size: -; V gene: TRBV19; CDR3 length: 12; J gene: TRBJ2-5; D gene: -; CDR3 DNA: TGTGCCAGTAGTTCGGGTCAAGAGACCCAGTACTTC; CDR3 protein: CASSSGQETQYF
clone size: -; V gene: TRBV6-4; CDR3 length: 15; J gene: TRBJ1-2; D gene: TRBD1; CDR3 DNA: TGTGCCAGCAGTCTTAAACCGGGACAGGGATACGGCTACACCTTC; CDR3 protein: CASSLKPGQGYGYTF
clone size: -; V gene: TRBV3-1/TRBV3-2; CDR3 length: 15; J gene: TRBJ1-2; D gene: -; CDR3 DNA: TGTGCCAGCAGCCCCGCGTGGGCGCGGGGCTATGGCTACACCTTC; CDR3 protein: CASSPAWARGYGYTF
clone size: -; V gene: TRBV9; CDR3 length: 15; J gene: TRBJ1-1; D gene: TRBD1; CDR3 DNA: TGTGCCAGCAGCTTAGGGACAGGGGAGGGCACTGAAGCTTTCTTT; CDR3 protein: CASSLGTGEGTEAFF
clone size: -; V gene: TRBV4-1; CDR3 length: 13; J gene: TRBJ1-1; D gene: -; CDR3 DNA: TGCGCCAGCAGCCAAGTTATGAACACTGAAGCTTTCTTT; CDR3 protein: CASSQVMNTEAFF
clone size: -; V gene: TRBV7-9; CDR3 length: 17; J gene: TRBJ2-1; D gene: -; CDR3 DNA: TGTGCCAGCTTAAACGGGAGAGCCCAGAGGGGATACAATGAGCAGTTCTTC; CDR3 protein: CASLNGRAQRGYNEQFF
clone size: -; V gene: TRBV6-5; CDR3 length: 14; J gene: TRBJ1-4; D gene: TRBD1; CDR3 DNA: TGTGCCAGCAGGCTGGACAGGGGAGAAGAAAAACTGTTTTTT; CDR3 protein: CASRLDRGEEKLFF
clone size: -; V gene: TRBV24-1; CDR3 length: 16; J gene: TRBJ2-1; D gene: -; CDR3 DNA: TGTGCCACCAGTGATCGAGGCCCAAGCTCCTACAATGAGCAGTTCTTC; CDR3 protein: CATSDRGPSSYNEQFF
clone size: -; V gene: TRBV6-1; CDR3 length: 16; J gene: TRBJ1-5; D gene: -; CDR3 DNA: TGTGCCAGCAGTGAAAGGGTCGGGGGGGGCAATCAGCCCCAGCATTTT; CDR3 protein: CASSERVGGGNQPQHF